This entry lists 26 T cell receptor beta chains sequenced from one sample in a study of pediatric ulcerative colitis. Repertoires were generated with immunoSEQ multiplex PCR, while TCRdb's copy carries only in-frame clones and drops some. The sample has tens of thousands of clones, about 86% seen once. Sequences were obtained from blood. These receptors came from a boy under 18 with severe ulcerative colitis.

V gene TRBV11-2 combines with J gene TRBJ1-4; 9 nucleotides match TRBD1. The V gene end was trimmed by 5 bases and the J gene end by 8 bases; junction bases not matched to a gene: 12. Germline values: CDR1 SGHAT, CDR2 FQNNGV. This CDR3 contains 16 residues. CDR3 bases: TGTGCCAGCAGCACACAGGGGGCCGGTCAGAGAGAAAAACTGTTTTTT. Protein: CASSTQGAGQREKLFF. The full variable domain, its missing parts supplied by reference TRBV11-2 and TRBJ1-4, is EAGVAQSPRYKIIEKRQSVAFWCNPISGHATLYWYQQILGQGPKLLIQFQNNGVVDDSQLPKDRFSAERLKGVDSTLKIQPAKLEDSAVYLCASSTQGAGQREKLFFGSGTQLSVL.

The V gene is TRBV4-3, the J gene TRBJ2-7; D remains unclear. The CDR3 totals 14 residues. CDR1 and CDR2 (germline): LGHNA, YSLEER. Deletions cut 0 bases from V and 0 bases from J, with 6 bases between. In DNA, the CDR3 is TGCGCCAGCAGCCAAGATTATAGCTCCTACGAGCAGTACTTC. Protein product: CASSQDYSSYEQYF.

In DNA, the CDR3 is TGTGCCAGCAGTCTGGCGGGAGCTTCGGAAGAGCAGTTCTTC. This encodes CASSLAGASEEQFF. This chain uses TRBV27 with TRBJ2-1; 7 positions agree with TRBD2. The V gene end was trimmed by 5 bases and the J gene end by 10 bases; junction bases not matched to a gene: 11. Looked up from germline, CDR1 is MNHEY and CDR2 is SMNVEV (reference sequence). The CDR3 consists of 14 residues.

A single count supports this clone. The chain combines TRBV4-3 with TRBJ1-1; no clear D. V lost 1 base to trimming and J lost 1 base, with 4 bases between them. The CDR3 is 13 residues long. Germline V gene lookup returns CDR1 LGHNA and CDR2 YSLEER. CDR3 sequence: CASSQVWNTEAFF. The DNA for the CDR3 is TGCGCCAGCAGCCAAGTGTGGAACACTGAAGCTTTCTTT.

The table lists this clone with a count of one. The chain combines TRBV27 with TRBJ1-1, with D tentatively TRBD1 (5 bases). The CDR3 runs to 16 residues. Germline CDR1 reads MNHEY; CDR2 reads SMNVEV (reference sequence). Deletions cut 6 bases from V and 2 bases from J, with 19 bases between. CDR3 bases: TGTGCCAGCAGCACTAACGGGTGGGGGTTAAACACTGAAGCTTTCTTT. This codes for CASSTNGWGLNTEAFF.

This sequence joins TRBV11-3 and TRBJ1-2, with D hard to call. V lost 5 bases and J 4 bases, leaving 11 bases between the germline ends. The germline CDR1 and CDR2 sequences are SGHNT and YENEEA. The CDR3 length is 13 residues. The CDR3 here is CASSLDGFYGYTF. In DNA form, the CDR3 reads TGTGCCAGCAGCCTGGACGGATTCTATGGCTACACCTTC.

The gene calls are TRBV2 and TRBJ1-2; 9 bases match TRBD1. The junction had 11 bases not matched to a gene; V was cut back by 3 bases and J by 6 bases. From germline, CDR1 is SNHLY and CDR2 FYNNEI. The CDR3 consists of 16 residues. The CDR3 loop is CASSDETGGILHGYTF. The CDR3 bases are TGTGCCAGCAGTGATGAGACAGGGGGAATTCTCCATGGCTACACCTTC. Full variable domain (missing parts from reference TRBV2 and TRBJ1-2): EPEVTQTPSHQVTQMGQEVILRCVPISNHLYFYWYRQILGQKVEFLVSFYNNEISEKSEIFDDQFSVERPDGSNFTLKIRSTKLEDSAMYFCASSDETGGILHGYTFGSGTRLTVV.

The CDR3 bases are TGCAGCGTTGAGGGAGTTACTAGCGGGATGGGCGAGCAGTACTTC. Translating gives CSVEGVTSGMGEQYF. This chain links TRBV29-1 with TRBJ2-7; 10 bases are shared with TRBD2. The CDR3 has 15 amino acids. In germline, CDR1 is SQVTM, CDR2 ANQGSEA. With V trimmed by 3 bases and J by 6 bases, 11 bases remained unmatched.

J is TRBJ2-7 and V is TRBV11-3; 7 bases agree with TRBD1. With 4 bases clipped from V and 7 bases from J, the junction kept 7 bases outside the gene matches. Germline V gene data show CDR1 as SGHNT and CDR2 as YENEEA. There are 13 residues in the CDR3. In DNA, the CDR3 is TGTGCCAGCAGCTCCGCACCGGGACAGGAGCAGTACTTC. Encoded protein: CASSSAPGQEQYF.

The chain links TRBV4-2 to TRBJ2-7; no clear D gene. Germline assignment: CDR1 LGHNA and CDR2 YNFKEQ. V lost 0 bases, J lost 4 bases, and 7 bases lay in between. CDR3 size: 13 residues. The CDR3 DNA is TGTGCCAGCAGCCAAGAGCTTGGGTACGAGCAGTACTTC. Residues: CASSQELGYEQYF.

V gene TRBV7-6 combines with J gene TRBJ2-3; TRBD1 or TRBD2 may be the D gene (5 bases each). This CDR3 has 13 amino acids. Germline CDR1 SGHVS, CDR2 FNYEAQ. V was pared by 5 bases and J by 8 bases, with 14 bases between. Written as DNA, the CDR3 is TGTGCCAGCAGCCCAGGTAGTGGGGGTACGCAGTATTTT. This codes for CASSPGSGGTQYF.

The V gene is TRBV11-3, the J gene TRBJ2-3; 8 nucleotides agree with TRBD2. The CDR3 runs 15 residues. The J segment lost 4 bases and the V segment lost 1 base, leaving 4 bases of the junction unmatched. Germline lookup yields CDR1 SGHNT and CDR2 YENEEA. The CDR3: CASSLVSGSADTQYF. In DNA form, the CDR3 reads TGTGCCAGCAGCTTAGTAAGCGGGAGCGCAGATACGCAGTATTTT. Looking up the rest from reference TRBV11-3 and TRBJ2-3 gives the full variable domain: EAGVVQSPRYKIIEKKQPVAFWCNPISGHNTLYWYLQNLGQGPELLIRYENEEAVDDSQLPKDRFSAERLKGVDSTLKIQPAELGDSAVYLCASSLVSGSADTQYFGPGTRLTVL.

This clone was detected a few times. The rearrangement joins TRBV5-8 to TRBJ2-2, with D perhaps TRBD1 (7 bases). Germline CDR1 reads SGHTS; CDR2 reads YDEGEE. The CDR3 sequence is 15 residues long. The V end was cut by 4 bases, the J end by 5 bases, with 15 bases between. CDR3 sequence: CASSPAGGGTGELFF. CDR3 nucleotide sequence: TGTGCCAGCAGCCCGGCAGGGGGAGGAACCGGGGAGCTGTTTTTT.

This clone was seen a single time. V gene TRBV11-3 combines with J gene TRBJ2-2; D gene ambiguous. Trimming took 3 bases from V and 4 from J, leaving 6 bases between them. CDR1 and CDR2 (germline): SGHNT, YENEEA. This CDR3 spans 13 amino acids. This chain's CDR3 is CASSFGRTGELFF. CDR3 DNA sequence: TGTGCCAGCAGCTTCGGCCGCACCGGGGAGCTGTTTTTT.

This sequence joins TRBV5-1 and TRBJ2-3, with 11 positions matching TRBD2. CDR1 and CDR2 from the germline V gene are SGHRS and YFSETQ. This CDR3 has 18 amino acids. With V trimmed by 3 bases and J by 2 bases, 11 bases remained unmatched. The CDR3 loop is CASSSPGTSGLSTDTQYF. The CDR3 DNA reads as TGCGCCAGCAGCTCGCCGGGGACTAGCGGACTATCCACAGATACGCAGTATTTT.

The chain recombines TRBV4-2 with TRBJ1-1, with TRBD1 as a possible D gene (5 bases). This CDR3 has 12 residues. Trimming took 4 bases from V and 8 from J, leaving 11 bases between them. Germline CDR1 and CDR2: LGHNA and YNFKEQ. The CDR3 DNA reads TGTGCCAGCAGCCCCCCCGGGGGGGAAGCTTTCTTT. Residues: CASSPPGGEAFF.

This chain links TRBV19 with TRBJ2-2, with 8 positions matching TRBD2. V was clipped by 1 base and J by 0 bases; unmatched bases: 1. This CDR3 comprises 16 residues. Germline-derived CDR1 and CDR2 are LNHDA and SQIVND (reference sequence). The CDR3 coding sequence is TGTGCCAGTAGTATAGCACTAGCGGCGAACACCGGGGAGCTGTTTTTT. Encoded protein: CASSIALAANTGELFF.

The J gene is TRBJ2-5, the V gene TRBV7-6; 12 bases map to TRBD2. Per germline, CDR1 SGHVS and CDR2 FNYEAQ. This CDR3 is 16 amino acids long. With V trimmed by 1 base and J by 5 bases, 5 bases remained unmatched. The DNA of the CDR3 is TGTGCCAGCAGCTTAGTGCTAGCGGGAGGGCCCGAGACCCAGTACTTC. This gives the protein CASSLVLAGGPETQYF.

V is TRBV19 and J is TRBJ2-7; the match to TRBD1 covers 7 bases. This CDR3 spans 14 amino acids. Per the germline V gene, CDR1 is LNHDA and CDR2 is SQIVND (reference sequence). Unmatched junction bases numbered 8, after V lost 5 bases and J lost 4 bases. CDR3 sequence reads: CASSLGGVGYEQYF. In nucleotides, the CDR3 is TGTGCCAGTAGTCTAGGGGGCGTGGGTTACGAGCAGTACTTC.

The chain carries TRBV9 and TRBJ2-1; D perhaps matches TRBD2 (5 bases). With 4 bases removed from V and 7 bases from J, the gap between germline ends came to 12 bases. The CDR3 length is 13 residues. Germline V gives CDR1 SGDLS, CDR2 YYNGEE. Written as DNA, the CDR3 is TGTGCCAGCAGCCTACTAGAGTGGAATGAGCAGTTCTTC. Encoded protein: CASSLLEWNEQFF. The full variable domain, rest sourced from reference TRBV9 and TRBJ2-1, is DSGVTQTPKHLITATGQRVTLRCSPRSGDLSVYWYQQSLDQGLQFLIQYYNGEERAKGNILERFSAQQFPDLHSELNLSSLELGDSALYFCASSLLEWNEQFFGPGTRLTVL.

The chain is built from TRBV27 and TRBJ2-3; 7 bases fit TRBD1. CDR1 and CDR2 (germline): MNHEY, SMNVEV (reference sequence). The CDR3 spans 16 residues. V lost 1 base to trimming and J lost 2 bases; unmatched junction nucleotides: 6. CDR3 sequence reads: CASSLYRDSYTDTQYF. CDR3 sequence (DNA): TGTGCCAGCAGTTTATACCGGGACAGCTACACAGATACGCAGTATTTT.

The chain joins TRBV6-1 to TRBJ2-3, with D possibly being TRBD1 (5 bases). V was cut by 4 bases and J by 4 bases, with 12 bases left in between. Germline V CDR1 and CDR2: MNHNS, SASEGT. The CDR3 is 14 residues long. In DNA, the CDR3 is TGTGCCAGCAGTGCGGGTCTAGGGGCAGATACGCAGTATTTT. Translated: CASSAGLGADTQYF.

The chain joins TRBV19 to TRBJ1-1, with 12 bases aligning to TRBD1. Per germline, CDR1 LNHDA and CDR2 SQIVND (reference sequence). The CDR3 sequence is 17 residues long. With V trimmed by 7 bases and J by 0 bases, 9 bases remained unmatched. The CDR3 bases are TGTGCCAGTACGGCCGGGACAGGGGGCCACATGAACACTGAAGCTTTCTTT. It encodes CASTAGTGGHMNTEAFF.

The J gene is TRBJ1-5, the V gene TRBV19; 8 positions match TRBD1. Per the germline V gene, CDR1 is LNHDA and CDR2 is SQIVND (reference sequence). This CDR3 contains 19 residues. J lost 0 bases, V lost 5 bases, and 15 bases had no gene match. The CDR3 DNA reads as TGTGCCAGTAGTCGAAAGGACAGGGAGGAGGGTTATAGCAATCAGCCCCAGCATTTT. It is translated as CASSRKDREEGYSNQPQHF.

The chain couples TRBV30 to TRBJ1-1; D is undetermined. Germline values: CDR1 GTSNPN, CDR2 SVGIG (reference sequence). The ends were cut back, 4 bases at V and 1 base at J, with 10 bases in the middle. This CDR3 has 13 residues. The CDR3 is CAWNGVWNTEAFF. The CDR3 DNA reads TGTGCCTGGAATGGGGTCTGGAACACTGAAGCTTTCTTT.

This clone was seen only once. V and J are TRBV7-2 and TRBJ2-5; D might be TRBD2 (5 bases). Looked up from germline, CDR1 is SGHTA and CDR2 is FQGNSA. V shed 8 bases and J shed 2 bases, with 18 bases lying between them. This CDR3 contains 15 residues. Written as DNA, the CDR3 is TGTGCCAGCGAGCTAGTGGCGGGTTGGCAAGAGACCCAGTACTTC. Protein sequence: CASELVAGWQETQYF.